One and the same sample provided the 16 T cell receptor beta chains below, sequenced in a study of blood T cells in healthy people across ages. Next came a second PCR, run for roughly 6 to 11 cycles, which used a sample-barcoded 5' primer along with a J-beta primer mix. TCRdb re-called the 5' RACE reads with MiXCR, one entry per CDR3 protein. The sample includes hundreds of thousands of distinct CDR3 sequences, 25% to 30% of them seen just once. Sample: blood. The receptors shown here come from a woman in her sixties or seventies in good health.

This clonotype came up a few times. The chain combines TRBV20-1 with TRBJ1-5; 8 nucleotides match TRBD1. The germline gives CDR1 DFQATT, CDR2 SNEGSKA (reference sequence). This CDR3 comprises 16 residues. The ends lost 6 bases at V and 9 bases at J; junction bases unmatched: 19. CDR3 protein: CSAPTRDRIWLRPQHF. For the CDR3, the DNA is TGCAGTGCCCCGACCCGGGACAGGATTTGGCTTCGGCCCCAGCATTTT.

The chain is built from TRBV4-1 and TRBJ1-2; 11 nucleotides agree with TRBD1. Per the germline V gene, CDR1 is MGHRA and CDR2 is YSYEKL. The ends lost 0 bases at V and 6 bases at J; junction bases unmatched: 3. This CDR3 contains 15 residues. The CDR3 is CASSQDTDRGHGYTF. CDR3 bases: TGCGCCAGCAGCCAAGATACGGACAGGGGGCATGGCTACACCTTC.

This clonotype was seen a handful of times. The CDR3 sequence: CASGGDAMYGYTF. The CDR3 DNA follows: TGTGCTAGTGGGGGGGACGCAATGTATGGCTACACCTTC. J is TRBJ1-2 and V is TRBV12-5, with D possibly TRBD1 on 5 matching bases. This CDR3 is built from 13 residues. Germline CDR1 is LGHNT and CDR2 is FRNRAP. Trimming took 6 bases from V and 5 from J, leaving 13 bases between them.

The chain joins TRBV7-3 to TRBJ2-1; D remains ambiguous. V shed 0 bases and J shed 7 bases, with 7 bases lying between them. The CDR3 sequence is 13 residues long. Germline V lookup: CDR1 SGHTA, CDR2 FQGTGA. The CDR3 sequence is CASSLTPSNEQFF. The CDR3, as DNA: TGTGCCAGCAGCTTAACTCCTAGTAATGAGCAGTTCTTC.

As for this clonotype: One junction end disagrees with the germline gene, perhaps due to a read error. The chain has TRBV5-6 and TRBJ2-4, with D hard to call. The CDR3 extends over 16 amino acids. Germline V gene lookup returns CDR1 SGHDT and CDR2 YYEEEE. CDR3 bases: TGTGCCAGCAGCGGAAAAAAAAGAGGCTCGGCAAACATTCACTACTTC. This sequence encodes CASSGKKRGSANIHYF.

The rearrangement joins TRBV13 to TRBJ2-2, with 7 positions matching TRBD2. CDR1 PRHDT and CDR2 FYEKMQ come from the germline V gene (reference sequence). There are 14 residues in the CDR3. V was clipped by 6 bases and J by 7 bases; unmatched bases: 8. CDR3 protein: CASRSGTKVGELFF. Written as DNA, the CDR3 is TGTGCCAGCAGGTCGGGGACTAAGGTCGGGGAGCTGTTTTTT.

This clonotype appeared a single time. The rearrangement links TRBV7-2 to TRBJ2-5; D gene unclear. CDR3 length: 13 residues. Germline V lookup: CDR1 SGHTA, CDR2 FQGNSA. V dropped 2 bases and J dropped 9 bases, with 13 bases sitting between them. CDR3 DNA: TGTGCCAGCAGCTTAAGCAGACCTGGGGCCCAGTACTTC. Translation: CASSLSRPGAQYF.

This clonotype was detected only a few times. The chain has TRBV6-1 and TRBJ2-3; D possibly corresponds to TRBD1 (6 bases). The V end lost 7 bases, the J end lost 1 base, and 24 bases lay between the germline ends. Germline V gene data show CDR1 as MNHNS and CDR2 as SASEGT. The CDR3 covers 18 residues. The chain's CDR3 is CASMRQAPTRTRTDTQYF. The CDR3 DNA reads as TGTGCCAGCATGCGACAGGCTCCGACGAGAACCCGCACAGATACGCAGTATTTT.

CDR3 sequence reads: CSARAGTSGRDEQYF. CDR3 nucleotide sequence: TGCAGTGCTAGAGCCGGGACTAGCGGGAGAGACGAGCAGTACTTC. The J gene is TRBJ2-7, the V gene TRBV20-1, with 14 nucleotides matching TRBD2. In germline, CDR1 is DFQATT, CDR2 SNEGSKA (reference sequence). V gave up 1 base and J gave up 5 bases; unmatched junction bases: 4. The CDR3 consists of 15 residues.

This chain links TRBV28 with TRBJ2-6; D call uncertain. The germline gives CDR1 MDHEN, CDR2 SYDVKM. The V gene lost 11 bases and the J gene lost 1 base, with 6 bases spanning the gap. The CDR3 has 12 amino acids. The CDR3 loop reads CAGGSGANVLTF. The CDR3 bases are TGTGCCGGCGGTTCTGGGGCCAACGTCCTGACTTTC. Combining the CDR3 with reference TRBV28 and TRBJ2-6 gives the whole variable domain DVKVTQSSRYLVKRTGEKVFLECVQDMDHENMFWYRQDPGLGLRLIYFSYDVKMKEKGDIPEGYSVSREKKERFSLILESASTNQTSMYLCAGGSGANVLTFGAGSRLTVL.

This clonotype came up a few times. V and J are TRBV7-3 and TRBJ2-1; D tentatively reads TRBD1 or TRBD2 (5 bases each). Per the germline V gene, CDR1 is SGHTA and CDR2 is FQGTGA. Trimming stripped 4 bases from V and 7 bases from J, with 17 bases between. This CDR3 has 15 amino acids. This chain's CDR3 is CASSSTGPMVNEQFF. CDR3 nucleotide sequence: TGTGCCAGCAGCTCAACGGGACCCATGGTAAATGAGCAGTTCTTC.

This chain uses TRBV4-3 with TRBJ2-7, with D unclear. Germline V gene data show CDR1 as LGHNA and CDR2 as YSLEER. Trimming left V 0 bases short and J 2 bases short, with 8 bases between. The CDR3 is made up of 14 amino acids. The CDR3 coding sequence is TGCGCCAGCAGCCAAGATAAGGGTACCTACGAGCAGTACTTC. This gives the protein CASSQDKGTYEQYF.

The chain is built from TRBV6-5 and TRBJ2-3; either TRBD1 or TRBD2 may supply D (6 bases each). This CDR3 spans 15 amino acids. Germline loops: CDR1 MNHEY, CDR2 SVGAGI. The germline V and J ends were trimmed by 5 bases and 0 bases, with 12 bases remaining between them. The CDR3 protein is CASSRGRISTDTQYF. The CDR3, as DNA: TGTGCCAGCAGTCGGGGGCGAATAAGCACAGATACGCAGTATTTT.

This sequence joins TRBV7-9 and TRBJ1-4, with 7 bases lining up with TRBD1. The CDR3 loop spans 14 amino acids. Germline V gives CDR1 SEHNR, CDR2 FQNEAQ (reference sequence). Germline trimming cut 1 base from V and 7 bases from J; bases unmatched to any gene: 3. The CDR3 here is CASSLEGALEKLFF. As DNA, the CDR3 is TGTGCCAGCAGCTTAGAGGGGGCTCTTGAAAAACTGTTTTTT.

The chain carries TRBV29-1 and TRBJ2-6; D remains unclear. The CDR3 length is 14 residues. Trimming cost V 2 bases and J 0 bases, with 5 bases left between them. Per the germline V gene, CDR1 is SQVTM and CDR2 is ANQGSEA. The CDR3 DNA is TGCAGCGTTGAACGGTACTCTGGGGCCAACGTCCTGACTTTC. Protein sequence: CSVERYSGANVLTF.

This clonotype came up a few times. The chain has TRBV29-1 and TRBJ1-2; TRBD1 aligns across 7 bases. This CDR3 comprises 12 residues. The germline gives CDR1 SQVTM, CDR2 ANQGSEA. V was pared by 4 bases and J by 8 bases, with 7 bases of the junction left unmatched. The CDR3 protein is CSVGEGAGGYTF. CDR3 sequence (DNA): TGCAGCGTTGGAGAGGGGGCAGGAGGCTACACCTTC.